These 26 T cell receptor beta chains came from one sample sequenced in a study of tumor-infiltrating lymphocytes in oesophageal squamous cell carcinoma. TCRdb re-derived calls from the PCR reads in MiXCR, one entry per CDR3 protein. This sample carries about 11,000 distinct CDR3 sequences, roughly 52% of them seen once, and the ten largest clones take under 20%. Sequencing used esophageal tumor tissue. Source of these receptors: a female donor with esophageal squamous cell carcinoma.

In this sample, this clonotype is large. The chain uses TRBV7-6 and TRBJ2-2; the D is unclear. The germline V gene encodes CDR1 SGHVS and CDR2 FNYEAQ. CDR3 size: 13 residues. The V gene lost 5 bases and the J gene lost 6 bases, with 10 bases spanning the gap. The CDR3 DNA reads TGTGCCAGCAGCAAACGGAATCCCGGGGAGCTGTTTTTT. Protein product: CASSKRNPGELFF.

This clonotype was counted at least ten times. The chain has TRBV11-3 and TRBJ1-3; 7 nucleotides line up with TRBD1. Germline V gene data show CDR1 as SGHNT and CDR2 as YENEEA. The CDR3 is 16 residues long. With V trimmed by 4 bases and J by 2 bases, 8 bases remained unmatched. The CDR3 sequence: CASSSQGMIAGNTIYF. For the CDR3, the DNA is TGTGCCAGCAGCTCACAGGGGATGATTGCTGGAAACACCATATATTTT.

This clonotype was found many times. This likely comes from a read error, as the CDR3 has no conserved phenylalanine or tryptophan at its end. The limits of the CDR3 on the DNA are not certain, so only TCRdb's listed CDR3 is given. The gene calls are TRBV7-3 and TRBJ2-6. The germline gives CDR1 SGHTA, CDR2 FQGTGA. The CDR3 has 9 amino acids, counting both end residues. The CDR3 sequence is CASSLSWTS.

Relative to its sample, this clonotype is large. CDR3 in amino acids: CASSEDRGNQPQHF. DNA of the CDR3: TGTGCCAGCAGTGAGGACAGGGGAAATCAGCCCCAGCATTTT. The V gene is TRBV6-1, the J gene TRBJ1-5; 9 bases line up with TRBD1. In germline, CDR1 is MNHNS, CDR2 SASEGT. The J segment lost 4 bases and the V segment lost 3 bases, leaving 1 base of the junction unmatched. CDR3 length: 14 amino acids.

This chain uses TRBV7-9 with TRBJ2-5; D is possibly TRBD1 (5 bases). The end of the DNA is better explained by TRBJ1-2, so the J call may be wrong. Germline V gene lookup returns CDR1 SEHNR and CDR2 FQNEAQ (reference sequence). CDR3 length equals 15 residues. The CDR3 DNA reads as TGTGCCAGCAGCGTCGACAGCCGTGGAGACTATGGCTACACCTTC. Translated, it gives CASSVDSRGDYGYTF.

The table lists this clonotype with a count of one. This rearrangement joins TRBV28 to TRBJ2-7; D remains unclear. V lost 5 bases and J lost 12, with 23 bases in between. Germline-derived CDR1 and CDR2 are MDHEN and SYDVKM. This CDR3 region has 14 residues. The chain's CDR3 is CASSVDGRKETLYF. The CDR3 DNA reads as TGTGCCAGCAGTGTGGACGGACGAAAAGAGACCCTGTACTTC.

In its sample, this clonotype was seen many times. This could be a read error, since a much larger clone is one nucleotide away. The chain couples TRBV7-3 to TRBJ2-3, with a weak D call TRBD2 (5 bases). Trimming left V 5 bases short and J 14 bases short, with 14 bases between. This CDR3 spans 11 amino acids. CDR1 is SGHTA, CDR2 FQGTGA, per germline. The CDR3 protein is CASSITGELYF. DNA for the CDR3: TGTGCCAGCAGCATCACCGGGGAGCTGTATTTT.

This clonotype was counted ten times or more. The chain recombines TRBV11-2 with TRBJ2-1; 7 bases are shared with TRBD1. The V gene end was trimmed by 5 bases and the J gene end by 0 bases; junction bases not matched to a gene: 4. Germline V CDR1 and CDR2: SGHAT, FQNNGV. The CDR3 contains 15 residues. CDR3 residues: CASSSRDSSYNEQFF. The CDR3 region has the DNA TGTGCCAGCAGCAGCCGGGACAGCTCCTACAATGAGCAGTTCTTC.

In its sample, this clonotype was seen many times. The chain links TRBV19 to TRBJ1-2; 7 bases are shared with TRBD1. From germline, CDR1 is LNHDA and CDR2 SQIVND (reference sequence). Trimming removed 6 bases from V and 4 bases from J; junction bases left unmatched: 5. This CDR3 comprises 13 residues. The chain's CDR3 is CASSQGGLYGYTF. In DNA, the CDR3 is TGTGCCAGTAGCCAGGGGGGTCTCTATGGCTACACCTTC.

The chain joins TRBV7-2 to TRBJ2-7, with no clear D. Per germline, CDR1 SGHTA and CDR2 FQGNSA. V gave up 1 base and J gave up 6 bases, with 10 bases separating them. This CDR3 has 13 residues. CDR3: CASSLVSSPEQYF. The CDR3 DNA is TGTGCCAGCAGCTTAGTCTCTTCCCCCGAGCAGTACTTC.

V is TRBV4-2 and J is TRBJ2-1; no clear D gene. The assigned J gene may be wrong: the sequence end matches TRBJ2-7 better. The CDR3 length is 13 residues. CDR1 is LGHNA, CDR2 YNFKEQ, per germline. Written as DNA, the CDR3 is TGTGCCAGCAGCCAAGTAGGAGCTTACGAGCAGTACTTC. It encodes CASSQVGAYEQYF.

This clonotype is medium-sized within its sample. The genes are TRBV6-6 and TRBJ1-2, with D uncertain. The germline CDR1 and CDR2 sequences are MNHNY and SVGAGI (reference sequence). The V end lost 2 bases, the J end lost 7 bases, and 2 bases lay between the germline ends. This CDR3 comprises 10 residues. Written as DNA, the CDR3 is TGTGCCAGCAGTTACCCTGGCTACACCTTC. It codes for CASSYPGYTF.

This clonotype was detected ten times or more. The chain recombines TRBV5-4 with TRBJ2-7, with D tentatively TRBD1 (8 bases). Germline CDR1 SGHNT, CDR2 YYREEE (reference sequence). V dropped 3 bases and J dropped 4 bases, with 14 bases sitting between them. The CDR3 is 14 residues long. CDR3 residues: CASSYRGREYEQYF. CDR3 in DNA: TGTGCCAGCAGCTACAGGGGGAGGGAGTACGAGCAGTACTTC.

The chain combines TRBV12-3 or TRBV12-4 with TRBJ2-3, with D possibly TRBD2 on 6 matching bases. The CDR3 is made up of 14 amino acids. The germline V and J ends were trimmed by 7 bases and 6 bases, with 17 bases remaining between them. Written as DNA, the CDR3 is TGTGCCAGCAATCTAGGGCTAGCGTGGGATACGCAGTATTTT. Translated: CASNLGLAWDTQYF.

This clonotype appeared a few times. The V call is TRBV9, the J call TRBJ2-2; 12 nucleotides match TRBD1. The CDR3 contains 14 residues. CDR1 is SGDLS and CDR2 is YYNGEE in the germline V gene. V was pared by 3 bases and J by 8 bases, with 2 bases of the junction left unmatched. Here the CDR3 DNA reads TGTGCCAGCAGCGCGGGACAGGGGGCAGGGGAGCTGTTTTTT. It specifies CASSAGQGAGELFF.

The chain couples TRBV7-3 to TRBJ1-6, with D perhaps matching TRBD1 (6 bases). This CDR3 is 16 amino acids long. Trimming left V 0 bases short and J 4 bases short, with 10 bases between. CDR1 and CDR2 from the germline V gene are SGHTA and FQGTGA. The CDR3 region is CASSLTRTAYNSPLHF. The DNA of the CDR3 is TGTGCCAGCAGCTTAACTAGGACAGCTTATAATTCACCCCTCCACTTT.

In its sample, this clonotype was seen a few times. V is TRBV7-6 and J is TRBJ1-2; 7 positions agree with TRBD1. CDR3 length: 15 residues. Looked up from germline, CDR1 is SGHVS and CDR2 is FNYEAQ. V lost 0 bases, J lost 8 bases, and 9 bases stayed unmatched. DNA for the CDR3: TGTGCCAGCAGCTTAGCTACTCAGACAGGGCACGGCTACACCTTC. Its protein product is CASSLATQTGHGYTF.

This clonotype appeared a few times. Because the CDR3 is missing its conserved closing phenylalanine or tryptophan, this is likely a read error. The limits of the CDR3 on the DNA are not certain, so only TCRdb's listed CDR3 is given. The CDR3 loop is CASSDRWQGFDGYTFGS. This chain links TRBV6-1 with TRBJ2-1; the tabulated D call, TRBD1, remains unverified against the DNA. Ends included, the CDR3 has 17 residues. Germline V lookup: CDR1 MNHNS, CDR2 SASEGT.

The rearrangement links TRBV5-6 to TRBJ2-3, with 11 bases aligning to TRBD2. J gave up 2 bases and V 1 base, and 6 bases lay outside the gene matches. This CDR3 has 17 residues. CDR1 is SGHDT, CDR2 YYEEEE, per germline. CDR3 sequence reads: CASSLLGLADTTDTQYF. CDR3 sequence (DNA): TGTGCCAGCAGCTTGTTGGGACTAGCGGACACCACAGATACGCAGTATTTT.

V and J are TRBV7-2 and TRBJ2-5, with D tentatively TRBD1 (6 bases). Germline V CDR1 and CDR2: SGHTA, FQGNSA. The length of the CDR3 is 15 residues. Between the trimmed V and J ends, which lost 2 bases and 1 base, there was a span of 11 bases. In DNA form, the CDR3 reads TGTGCCAGCAGCTTAACAGGGAGCCCCCAAGAGACCCAGTACTTC. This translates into CASSLTGSPQETQYF.

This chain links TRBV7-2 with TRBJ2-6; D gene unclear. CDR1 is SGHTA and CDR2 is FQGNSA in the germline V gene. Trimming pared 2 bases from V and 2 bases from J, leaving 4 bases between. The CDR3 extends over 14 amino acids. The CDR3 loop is CASSLIAGANVLTF. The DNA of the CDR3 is TGTGCCAGCAGCTTAATCGCTGGGGCCAACGTCCTGACTTTC.

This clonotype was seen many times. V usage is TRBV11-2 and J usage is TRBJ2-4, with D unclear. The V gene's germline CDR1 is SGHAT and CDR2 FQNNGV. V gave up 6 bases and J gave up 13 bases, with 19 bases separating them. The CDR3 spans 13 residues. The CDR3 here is CASRSGYLRVQYF. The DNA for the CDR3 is TGTGCCAGCAGATCTGGGTACCTACGAGTGCAGTACTTC.

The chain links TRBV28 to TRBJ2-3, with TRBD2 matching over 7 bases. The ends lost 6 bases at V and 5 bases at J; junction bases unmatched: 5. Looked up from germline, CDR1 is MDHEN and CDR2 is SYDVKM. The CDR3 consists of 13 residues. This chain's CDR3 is CASSRTRGDTQYF. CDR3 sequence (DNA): TGTGCCAGCAGCCGGACTAGGGGAGATACGCAGTATTTT.

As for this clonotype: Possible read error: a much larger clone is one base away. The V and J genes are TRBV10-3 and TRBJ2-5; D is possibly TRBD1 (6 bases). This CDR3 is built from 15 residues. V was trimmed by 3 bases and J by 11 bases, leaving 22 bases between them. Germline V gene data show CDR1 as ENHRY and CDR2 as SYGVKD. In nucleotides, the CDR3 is TGTGCCATCAGTGATCGGGACAAGGGGCGTAATGAGCAGTACTTC. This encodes CAISDRDKGRNEQYF.

CDR3: CASSPRERGTDTQFF. The CDR3 DNA reads TGTGCCAGCAGCCCCCGGGAGCGGGGCACAGATACGCAGTTCTTC. This sequence joins TRBV7-3 and TRBJ2-1; 7 bases match TRBD2. Germline CDR1 is SGHTA and CDR2 is FQGTGA. This CDR3 has 15 amino acids. The junction had 16 bases not matched to a gene; V was cut back by 5 bases and J by 12 bases.

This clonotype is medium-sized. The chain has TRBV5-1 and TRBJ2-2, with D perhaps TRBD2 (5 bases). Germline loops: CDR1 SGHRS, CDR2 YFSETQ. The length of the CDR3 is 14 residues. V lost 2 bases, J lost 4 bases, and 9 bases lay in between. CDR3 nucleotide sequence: TGCGCCAGCAGCTTAAGCGGATCCACCGGGGAGCTGTTTTTT. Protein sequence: CASSLSGSTGELFF.